This T cell receptor beta chain was profiled in a study of T cell responses to AZD1222 COVID-19 vaccine. Study overall: Investigators merged groups given second doses at roughly 4 or roughly 12 weeks.

From germline, CDR1 is MNHEY and CDR2 SMNVEV (reference sequence). The CDR3 contains 15 residues. The V gene lost 0 bases and the J gene lost 5 bases, with 13 bases spanning the gap. To note about this clone: Antigen: not known.

TCRdb's copy holds only in-frame clones and misses some; the assay was immunoSEQ multiplex PCR. The data contain some 190,000 clones, around 89% of them singletons. General observations from the study: Unmutated variant regions reportedly attract nearly half of all spike-specific TCRs. Clonal diversity was possibly underestimated, and the donors were mostly white British, with more females.

The TCR sequence derives from an adult in good health. The chain recombines TRBV27 with TRBJ1-2; D might be TRBD1 (6 bases). Material: peripheral blood, obtained on day 0 of AZD1222 vaccination. The CDR3 reads CASSLSRGGGYGYTF. CDR3 coding DNA: TGTGCCAGCAGTTTATCGAGGGGGGGCGGGTATGGCTACACCTTC.